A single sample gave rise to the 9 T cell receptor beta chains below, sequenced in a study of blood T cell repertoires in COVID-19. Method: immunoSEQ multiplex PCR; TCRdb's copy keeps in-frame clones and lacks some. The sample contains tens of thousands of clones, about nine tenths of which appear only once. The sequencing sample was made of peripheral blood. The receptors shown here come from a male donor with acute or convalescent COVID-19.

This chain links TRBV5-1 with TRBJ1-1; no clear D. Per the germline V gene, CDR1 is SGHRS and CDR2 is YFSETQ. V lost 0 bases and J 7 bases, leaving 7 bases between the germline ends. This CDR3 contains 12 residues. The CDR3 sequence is CASSLDLSEAFF. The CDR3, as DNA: TGCGCCAGCAGCTTGGATCTCAGTGAAGCTTTCTTT. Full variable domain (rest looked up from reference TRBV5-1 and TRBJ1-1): KAGVTQTPRYLIKTRGQQVTLSCSPISGHRSVSWYQQTPGQGLQFLFEYFSETQRNKGNFPGRFSGRQFSNSRSEMNVSTLELGDSALYLCASSLDLSEAFFGQGTRLTVV.

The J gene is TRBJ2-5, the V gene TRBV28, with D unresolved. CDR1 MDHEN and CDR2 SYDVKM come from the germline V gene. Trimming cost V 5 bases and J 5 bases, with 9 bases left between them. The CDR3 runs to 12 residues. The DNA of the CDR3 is TGTGCCAGCAGTCCGACCAGGGAGACCCAGTACTTC. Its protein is CASSPTRETQYF.

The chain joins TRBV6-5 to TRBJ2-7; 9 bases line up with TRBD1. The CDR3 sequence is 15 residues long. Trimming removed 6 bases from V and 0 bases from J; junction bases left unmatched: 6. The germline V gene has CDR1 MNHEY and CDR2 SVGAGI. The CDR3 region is CASRTGTGISYEQYF. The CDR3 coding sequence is TGTGCCAGCAGGACCGGGACAGGGATCTCCTACGAGCAGTACTTC.

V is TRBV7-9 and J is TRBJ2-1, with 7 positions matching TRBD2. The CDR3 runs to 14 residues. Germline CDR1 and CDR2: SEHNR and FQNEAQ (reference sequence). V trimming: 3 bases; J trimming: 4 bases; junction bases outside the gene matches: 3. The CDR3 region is CASSLGGIYNEQFF. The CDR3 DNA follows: TGTGCCAGCAGCTTGGGGGGGATATACAATGAGCAGTTCTTC.

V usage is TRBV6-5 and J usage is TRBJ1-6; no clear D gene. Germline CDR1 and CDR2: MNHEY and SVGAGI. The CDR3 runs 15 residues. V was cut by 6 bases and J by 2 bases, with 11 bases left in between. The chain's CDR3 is CASRAEETYNSPLHF. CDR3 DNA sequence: TGTGCCAGCAGAGCTGAGGAGACCTATAATTCACCCCTCCACTTT.

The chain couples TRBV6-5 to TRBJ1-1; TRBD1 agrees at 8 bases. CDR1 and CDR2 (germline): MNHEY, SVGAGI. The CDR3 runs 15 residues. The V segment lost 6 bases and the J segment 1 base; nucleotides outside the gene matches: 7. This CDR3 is CASSNSGTGNTEAFF. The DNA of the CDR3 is TGTGCCAGCAGCAACTCCGGGACAGGGAACACTGAAGCTTTCTTT.

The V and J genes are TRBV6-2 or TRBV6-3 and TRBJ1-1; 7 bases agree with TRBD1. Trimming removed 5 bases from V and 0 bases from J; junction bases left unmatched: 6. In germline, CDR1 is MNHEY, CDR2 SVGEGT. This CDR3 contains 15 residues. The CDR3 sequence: CASSDRTGLNTEAFF. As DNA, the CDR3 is TGTGCCAGCAGTGATCGGACAGGCCTGAACACTGAAGCTTTCTTT.

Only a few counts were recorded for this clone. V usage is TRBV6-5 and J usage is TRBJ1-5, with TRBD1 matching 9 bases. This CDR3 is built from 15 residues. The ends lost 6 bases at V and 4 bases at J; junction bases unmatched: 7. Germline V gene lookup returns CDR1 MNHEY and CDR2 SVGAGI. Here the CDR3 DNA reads TGTGCCAGCAGGCCACCGGGACAGGGTAATCAGCCCCAGCATTTT. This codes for CASRPPGQGNQPQHF.

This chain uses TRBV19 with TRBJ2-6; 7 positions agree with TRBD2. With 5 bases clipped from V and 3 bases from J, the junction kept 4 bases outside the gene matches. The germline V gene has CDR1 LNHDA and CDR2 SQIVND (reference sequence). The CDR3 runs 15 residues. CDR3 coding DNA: TGTGCCAGTAGTCCAGGGAGGGTTGGGGCCAACGTCCTGACTTTC. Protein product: CASSPGRVGANVLTF. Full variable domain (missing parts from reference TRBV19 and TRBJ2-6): DGGITQSPKYLFRKEGQNVTLSCEQNLNHDAMYWYRQDPGQGLRLIYYSQIVNDFQKGDIAEGYSVSREKKESFPLTVTSAQKNPTAFYLCASSPGRVGANVLTFGAGSRLTVL.